This T cell receptor (beta chain) was profiled in a study of early T cells in non-severe SARS-CoV-2 infection. The CDR3 has 17 amino acids. V lost 0 bases and J lost 4; bases outside the gene matches: 7. Germline CDR1 KGHDR, CDR2 SFDVKD. TCRdb passed the 5' RACE reads through MiXCR, listing each CDR3 protein once. The table shows about 64,000 distinct CDR3 sequences, with roughly 12% occurring only once. Sequencing used whole blood, obtained at baseline. The clonotype comes from an adult who was a healthcare worker with PCR-confirmed SARS-CoV-2 infection or an uninfected control (not recorded which). The chain has TRBV24-1 and TRBJ2-5, with 10 bases aligning to TRBD2. CDR3 amino acids: CATSDLPGTSEVETQYF. CDR3 coding DNA: TGTGCCACCAGTGATTTGCCAGGGACTAGCGAGGTAGAGACCCAGTACTTC.